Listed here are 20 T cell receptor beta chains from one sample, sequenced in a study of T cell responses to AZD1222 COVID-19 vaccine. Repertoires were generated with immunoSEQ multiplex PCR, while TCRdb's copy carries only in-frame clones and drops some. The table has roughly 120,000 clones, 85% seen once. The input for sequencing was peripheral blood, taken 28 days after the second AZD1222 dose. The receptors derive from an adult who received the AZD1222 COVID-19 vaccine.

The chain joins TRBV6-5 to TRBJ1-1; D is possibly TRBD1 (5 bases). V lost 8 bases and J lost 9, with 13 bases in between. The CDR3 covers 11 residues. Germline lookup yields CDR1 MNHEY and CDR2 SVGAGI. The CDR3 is CASFPPGKAFF. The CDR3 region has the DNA TGTGCCAGCTTCCCCCCAGGGAAAGCTTTCTTT.

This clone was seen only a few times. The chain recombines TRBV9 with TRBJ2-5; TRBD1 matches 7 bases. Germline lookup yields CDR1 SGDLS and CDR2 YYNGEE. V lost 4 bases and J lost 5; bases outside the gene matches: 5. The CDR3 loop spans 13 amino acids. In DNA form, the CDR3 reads TGTGCCAGCAGCATAGACAGGGTTGAGACCCAGTACTTC. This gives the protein CASSIDRVETQYF.

For the CDR3, the DNA is TGTGCCAGTAGCCGACAGGGCATGAACACTGAAGCTTTCTTT. Its translation: CASSRQGMNTEAFF. The rearrangement links TRBV19 to TRBJ1-1, with TRBD1 identical over 7 bases. The length of the CDR3 is 14 residues. CDR1 and CDR2 (germline): LNHDA, SQIVND (reference sequence). Trimming took 6 bases from V and 0 from J; bases not matched to a gene: 4.

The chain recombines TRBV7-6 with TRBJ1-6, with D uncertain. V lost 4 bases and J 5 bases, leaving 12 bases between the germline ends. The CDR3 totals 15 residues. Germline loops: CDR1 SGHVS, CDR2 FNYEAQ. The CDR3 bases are TGTGCCAGCAGCTCGGGCCCCGCTAATAATTCACCCCTCCACTTT. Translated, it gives CASSSGPANNSPLHF.

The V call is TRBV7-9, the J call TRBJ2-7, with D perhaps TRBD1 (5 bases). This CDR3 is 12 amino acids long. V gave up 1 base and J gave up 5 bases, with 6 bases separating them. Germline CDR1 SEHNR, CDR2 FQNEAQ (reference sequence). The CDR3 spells CASSLEGDEQYF. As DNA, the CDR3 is TGTGCCAGCAGCTTAGAAGGGGACGAGCAGTACTTC.

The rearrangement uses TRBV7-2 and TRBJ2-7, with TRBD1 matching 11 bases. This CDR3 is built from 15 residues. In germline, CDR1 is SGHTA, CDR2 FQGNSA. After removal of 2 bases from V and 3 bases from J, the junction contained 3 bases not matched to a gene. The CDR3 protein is CASSLWGTGGYEQYF. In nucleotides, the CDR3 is TGTGCCAGCAGCTTATGGGGGACAGGGGGCTACGAGCAGTACTTC.

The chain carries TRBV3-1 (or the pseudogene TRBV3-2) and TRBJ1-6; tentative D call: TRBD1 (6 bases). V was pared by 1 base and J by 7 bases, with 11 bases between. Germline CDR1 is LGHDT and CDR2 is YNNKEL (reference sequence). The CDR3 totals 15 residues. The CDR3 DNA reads TGTGCCAGCAGCCAAGCACAGGGTTTCAATTCACCCCTCCACTTT. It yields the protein CASSQAQGFNSPLHF.

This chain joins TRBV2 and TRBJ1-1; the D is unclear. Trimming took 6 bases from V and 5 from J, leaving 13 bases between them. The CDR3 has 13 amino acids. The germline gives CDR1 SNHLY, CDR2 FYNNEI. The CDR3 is CASSPRVLTEAFF. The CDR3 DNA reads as TGTGCCAGCAGCCCAAGGGTCCTAACTGAAGCTTTCTTT.

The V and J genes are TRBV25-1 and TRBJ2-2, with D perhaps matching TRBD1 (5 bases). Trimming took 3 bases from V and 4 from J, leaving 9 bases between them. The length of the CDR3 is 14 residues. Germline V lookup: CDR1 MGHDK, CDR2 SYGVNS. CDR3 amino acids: CASSETVSTGELFF. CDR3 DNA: TGTGCCAGCAGTGAGACAGTTTCCACCGGGGAGCTGTTTTTT.

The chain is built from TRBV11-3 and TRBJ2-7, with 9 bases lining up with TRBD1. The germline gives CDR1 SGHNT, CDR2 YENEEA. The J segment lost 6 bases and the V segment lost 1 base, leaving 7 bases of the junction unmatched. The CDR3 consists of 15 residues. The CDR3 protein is CASSLAGTGTVEQYF. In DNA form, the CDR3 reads TGTGCCAGCAGCTTAGCAGGGACAGGGACGGTCGAGCAGTACTTC.

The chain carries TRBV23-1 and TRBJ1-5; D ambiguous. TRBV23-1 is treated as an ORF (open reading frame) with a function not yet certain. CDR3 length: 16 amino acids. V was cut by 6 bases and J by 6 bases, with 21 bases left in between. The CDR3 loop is CASSLAEGLRVQPQHF. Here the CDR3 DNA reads TGCGCCAGCAGCCTCGCCGAGGGCCTTAGGGTTCAGCCCCAGCATTTT.

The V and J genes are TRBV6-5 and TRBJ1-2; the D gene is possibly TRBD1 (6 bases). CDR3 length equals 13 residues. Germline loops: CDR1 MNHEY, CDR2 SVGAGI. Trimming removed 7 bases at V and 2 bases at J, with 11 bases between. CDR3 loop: CASTGGGNYGYTF. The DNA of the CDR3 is TGTGCCAGCACGGGAGGGGGAAACTATGGCTACACCTTC.

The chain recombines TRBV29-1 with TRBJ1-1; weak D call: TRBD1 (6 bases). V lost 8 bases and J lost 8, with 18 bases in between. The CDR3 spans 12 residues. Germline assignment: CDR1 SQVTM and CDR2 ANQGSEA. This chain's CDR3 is CSFRGDRFEAFF. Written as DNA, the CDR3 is TGCAGCTTCCGTGGCGACAGGTTCGAAGCTTTCTTT.

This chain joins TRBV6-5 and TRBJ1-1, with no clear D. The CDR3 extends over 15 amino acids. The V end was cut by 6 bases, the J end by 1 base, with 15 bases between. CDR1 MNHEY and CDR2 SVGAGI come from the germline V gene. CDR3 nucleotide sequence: TGTGCCAGCAGGGTTAAGGGTGCTGGGAACACTGAAGCTTTCTTT. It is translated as CASRVKGAGNTEAFF.

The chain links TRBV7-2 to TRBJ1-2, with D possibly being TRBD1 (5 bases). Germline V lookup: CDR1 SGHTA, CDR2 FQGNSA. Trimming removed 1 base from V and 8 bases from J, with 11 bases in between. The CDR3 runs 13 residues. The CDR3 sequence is CASSLEARGGYTF. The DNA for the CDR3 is TGTGCCAGCAGCTTAGAGGCGAGGGGAGGCTACACCTTC.

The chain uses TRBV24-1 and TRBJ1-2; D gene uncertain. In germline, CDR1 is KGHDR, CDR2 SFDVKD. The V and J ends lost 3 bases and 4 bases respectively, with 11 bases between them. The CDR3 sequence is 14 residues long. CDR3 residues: CATSDPAVGYGYTF. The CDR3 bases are TGTGCCACCAGTGATCCCGCCGTCGGCTATGGCTACACCTTC.

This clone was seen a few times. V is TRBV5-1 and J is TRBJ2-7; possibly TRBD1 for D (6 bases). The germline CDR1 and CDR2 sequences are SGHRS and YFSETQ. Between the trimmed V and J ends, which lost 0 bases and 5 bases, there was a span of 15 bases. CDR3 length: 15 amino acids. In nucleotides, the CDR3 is TGCGCCAGCAGCTTGGCCGGCAGGGGCGGCGACGAGCAGTACTTC. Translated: CASSLAGRGGDEQYF. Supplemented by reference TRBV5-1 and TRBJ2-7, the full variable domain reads KAGVTQTPRYLIKTRGQQVTLSCSPISGHRSVSWYQQTPGQGLQFLFEYFSETQRNKGNFPGRFSGRQFSNSRSEMNVSTLELGDSALYLCASSLAGRGGDEQYFGPGTRLTVT.

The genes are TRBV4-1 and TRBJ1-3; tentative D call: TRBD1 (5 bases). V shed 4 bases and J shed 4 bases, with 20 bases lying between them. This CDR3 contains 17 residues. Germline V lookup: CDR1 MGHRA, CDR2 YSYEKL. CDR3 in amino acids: CASSLTPREVAGNTIYF. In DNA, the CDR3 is TGCGCCAGCAGCCTTACCCCCAGGGAGGTCGCAGGAAACACCATATATTTT.

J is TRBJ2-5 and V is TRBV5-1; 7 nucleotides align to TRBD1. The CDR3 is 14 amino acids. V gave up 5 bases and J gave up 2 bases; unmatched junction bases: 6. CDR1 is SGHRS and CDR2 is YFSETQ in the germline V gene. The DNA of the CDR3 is TGCGCCAGCAGACCGGGACAGCTTCAAGAGACCCAGTACTTC. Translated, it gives CASRPGQLQETQYF. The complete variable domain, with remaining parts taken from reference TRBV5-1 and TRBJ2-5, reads KAGVTQTPRYLIKTRGQQVTLSCSPISGHRSVSWYQQTPGQGLQFLFEYFSETQRNKGNFPGRFSGRQFSNSRSEMNVSTLELGDSALYLCASRPGQLQETQYFGPGTRLLVL.

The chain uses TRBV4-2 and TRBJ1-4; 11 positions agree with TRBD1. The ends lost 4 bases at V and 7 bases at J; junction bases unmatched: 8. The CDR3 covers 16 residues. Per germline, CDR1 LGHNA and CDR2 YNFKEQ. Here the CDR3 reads CASSPGQGALGEKLFF. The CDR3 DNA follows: TGTGCCAGCAGCCCAGGACAGGGGGCGCTTGGTGAAAAACTGTTTTTT.